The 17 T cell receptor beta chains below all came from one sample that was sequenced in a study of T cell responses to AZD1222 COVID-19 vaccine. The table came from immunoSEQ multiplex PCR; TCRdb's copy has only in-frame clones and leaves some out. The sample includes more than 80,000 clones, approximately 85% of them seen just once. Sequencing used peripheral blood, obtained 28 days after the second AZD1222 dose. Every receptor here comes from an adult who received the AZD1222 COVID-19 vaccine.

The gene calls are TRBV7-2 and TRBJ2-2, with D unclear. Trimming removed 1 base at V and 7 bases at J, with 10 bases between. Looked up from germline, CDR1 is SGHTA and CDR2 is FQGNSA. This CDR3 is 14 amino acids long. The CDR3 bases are TGTGCCAGCAGCTTAGGAAGAGGAAACGGGGAGCTGTTTTTT. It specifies CASSLGRGNGELFF.

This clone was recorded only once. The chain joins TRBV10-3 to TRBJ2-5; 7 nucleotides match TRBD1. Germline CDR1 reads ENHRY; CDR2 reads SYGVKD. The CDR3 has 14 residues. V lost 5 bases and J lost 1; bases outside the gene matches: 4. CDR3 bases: TGTGCCATCAGTACGGGACAGCCCCAAGAGACCCAGTACTTC. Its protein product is CAISTGQPQETQYF.

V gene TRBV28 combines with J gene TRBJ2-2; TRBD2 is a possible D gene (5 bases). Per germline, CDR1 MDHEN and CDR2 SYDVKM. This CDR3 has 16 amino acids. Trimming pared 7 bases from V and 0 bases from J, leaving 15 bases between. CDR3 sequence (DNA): TGTGCCAGCACCCCGGCGGGCGGATCGAACACCGGGGAGCTGTTTTTT. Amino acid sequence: CASTPAGGSNTGELFF.

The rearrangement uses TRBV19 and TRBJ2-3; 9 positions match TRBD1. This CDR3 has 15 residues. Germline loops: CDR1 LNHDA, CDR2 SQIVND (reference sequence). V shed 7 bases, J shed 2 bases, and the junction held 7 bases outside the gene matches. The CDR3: CASKSRTGATDTQYF. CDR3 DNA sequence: TGTGCCAGTAAGTCCAGGACAGGGGCCACAGATACGCAGTATTTT.

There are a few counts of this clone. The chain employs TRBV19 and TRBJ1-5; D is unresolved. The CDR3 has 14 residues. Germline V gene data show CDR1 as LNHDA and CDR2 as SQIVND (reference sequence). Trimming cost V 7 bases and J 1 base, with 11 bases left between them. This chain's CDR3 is CASKASQSNQPQHF. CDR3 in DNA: TGTGCCAGTAAAGCCTCGCAGAGCAATCAGCCCCAGCATTTT.

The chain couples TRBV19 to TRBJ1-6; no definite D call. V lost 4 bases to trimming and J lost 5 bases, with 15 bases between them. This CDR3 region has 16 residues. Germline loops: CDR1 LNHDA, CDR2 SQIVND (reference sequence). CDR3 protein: CASSTVPGPNNSPLHF. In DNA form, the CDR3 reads TGTGCCAGTAGTACTGTGCCAGGACCGAATAATTCACCCCTCCACTTT.

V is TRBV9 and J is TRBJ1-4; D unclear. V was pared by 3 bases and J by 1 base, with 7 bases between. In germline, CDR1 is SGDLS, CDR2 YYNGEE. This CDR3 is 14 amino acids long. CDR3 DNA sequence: TGTGCCAGCAGCGGAGCCGGAACTAATGAAAAACTGTTTTTT. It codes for CASSGAGTNEKLFF. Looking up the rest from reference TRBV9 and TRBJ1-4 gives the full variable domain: DSGVTQTPKHLITATGQRVTLRCSPRSGDLSVYWYQQSLDQGLQFLIQYYNGEERAKGNILERFSAQQFPDLHSELNLSSLELGDSALYFCASSGAGTNEKLFFGSGTQLSVL.

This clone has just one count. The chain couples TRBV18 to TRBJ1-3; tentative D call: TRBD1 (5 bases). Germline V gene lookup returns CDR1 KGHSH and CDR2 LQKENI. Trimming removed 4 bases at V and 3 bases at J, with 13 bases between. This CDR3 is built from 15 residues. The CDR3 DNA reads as TGTGCCAGCTCACACGGACTGGGGGTTGGAAACACCATATATTTT. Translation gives CASSHGLGVGNTIYF. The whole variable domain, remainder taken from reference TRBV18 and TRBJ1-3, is NAGVMQNPRHLVRRRGQEARLRCSPMKGHSHVYWYRQLPEEGLKFMVYLQKENIIDESGMPKERFSAEFPKEGPSILRIQQVVRGDSAAYFCASSHGLGVGNTIYFGEGSWLTVV.

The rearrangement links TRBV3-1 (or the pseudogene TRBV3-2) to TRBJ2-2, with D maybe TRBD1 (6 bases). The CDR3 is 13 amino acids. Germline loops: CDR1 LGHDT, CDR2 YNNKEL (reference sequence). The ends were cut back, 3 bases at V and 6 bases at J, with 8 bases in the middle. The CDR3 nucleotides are TGTGCCAGCAGCCAGCAGGGGTCCGGGGAGCTGTTTTTT. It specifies CASSQQGSGELFF.

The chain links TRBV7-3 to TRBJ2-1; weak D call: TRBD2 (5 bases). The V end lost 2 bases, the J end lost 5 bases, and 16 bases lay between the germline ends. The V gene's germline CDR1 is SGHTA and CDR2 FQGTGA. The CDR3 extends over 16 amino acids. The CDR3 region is CASSLSPGYRDNEQFF. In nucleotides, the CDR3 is TGTGCCAGCAGCTTATCACCGGGGTATAGAGACAATGAGCAGTTCTTC. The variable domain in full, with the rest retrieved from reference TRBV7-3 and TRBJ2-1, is GAGVSQTPSNKVTEKGKYVELRCDPISGHTALYWYRQSLGQGPEFLIYFQGTGAADDSGLPNDRFFAVRPEGSVSTLKIQRTERGDSAVYLCASSLSPGYRDNEQFFGPGTRLTVL.

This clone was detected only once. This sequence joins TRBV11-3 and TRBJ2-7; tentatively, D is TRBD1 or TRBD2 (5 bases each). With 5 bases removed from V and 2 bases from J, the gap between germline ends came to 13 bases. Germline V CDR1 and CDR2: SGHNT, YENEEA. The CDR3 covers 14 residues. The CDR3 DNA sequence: TGTGCCAGCAGCCAGGGACCGAACACCTACGAGCAGTACTTC. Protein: CASSQGPNTYEQYF.

This CDR3 is CATSGGGTDTQYF. CDR3 coding DNA: TGTGCCACCAGCGGTGGGGGCACAGATACGCAGTATTTT. This chain connects TRBV15 to TRBJ2-3; the D is unclear. CDR1 and CDR2 from the germline V gene are LNHNV and YYDKDF (reference sequence). Trimming took 5 bases from V and 1 from J, leaving 7 bases between them. The CDR3 contains 13 residues.

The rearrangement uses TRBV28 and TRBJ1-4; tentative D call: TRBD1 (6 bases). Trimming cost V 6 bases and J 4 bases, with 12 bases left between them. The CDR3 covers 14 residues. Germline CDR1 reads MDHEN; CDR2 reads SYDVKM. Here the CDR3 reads CASSSGQINEKLFF. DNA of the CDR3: TGTGCCAGCAGCTCAGGACAGATTAATGAAAAACTGTTTTTT.

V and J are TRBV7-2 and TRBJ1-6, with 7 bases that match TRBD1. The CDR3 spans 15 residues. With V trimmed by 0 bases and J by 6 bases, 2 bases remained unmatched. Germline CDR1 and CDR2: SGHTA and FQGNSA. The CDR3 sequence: CASSLATGSNSPLHF. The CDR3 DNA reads TGTGCCAGCAGCTTAGCGACAGGGAGTAATTCACCCCTCCACTTT.

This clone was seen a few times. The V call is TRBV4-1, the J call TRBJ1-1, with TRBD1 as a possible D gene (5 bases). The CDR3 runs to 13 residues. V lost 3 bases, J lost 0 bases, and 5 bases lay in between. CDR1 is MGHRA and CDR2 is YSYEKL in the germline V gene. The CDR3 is CASSQDMNTEAFF. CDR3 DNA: TGCGCCAGCAGCCAGGACATGAACACTGAAGCTTTCTTT.

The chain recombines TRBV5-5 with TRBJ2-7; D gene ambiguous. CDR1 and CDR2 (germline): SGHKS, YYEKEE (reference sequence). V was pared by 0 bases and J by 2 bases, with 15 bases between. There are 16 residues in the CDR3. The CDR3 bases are TGTGCCAGCAGCTTGGCGGCCCCCCCAGGTACCTACGAGCAGTACTTC. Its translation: CASSLAAPPGTYEQYF.

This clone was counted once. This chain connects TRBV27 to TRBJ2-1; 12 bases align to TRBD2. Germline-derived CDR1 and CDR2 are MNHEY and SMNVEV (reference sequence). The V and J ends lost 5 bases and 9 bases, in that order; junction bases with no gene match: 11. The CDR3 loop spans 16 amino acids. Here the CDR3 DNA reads TGTGCCAGCAGTCCAAACCTAGCGGGAGGGCCTAGTGAGCAGTTCTTC. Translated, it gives CASSPNLAGGPSEQFF.